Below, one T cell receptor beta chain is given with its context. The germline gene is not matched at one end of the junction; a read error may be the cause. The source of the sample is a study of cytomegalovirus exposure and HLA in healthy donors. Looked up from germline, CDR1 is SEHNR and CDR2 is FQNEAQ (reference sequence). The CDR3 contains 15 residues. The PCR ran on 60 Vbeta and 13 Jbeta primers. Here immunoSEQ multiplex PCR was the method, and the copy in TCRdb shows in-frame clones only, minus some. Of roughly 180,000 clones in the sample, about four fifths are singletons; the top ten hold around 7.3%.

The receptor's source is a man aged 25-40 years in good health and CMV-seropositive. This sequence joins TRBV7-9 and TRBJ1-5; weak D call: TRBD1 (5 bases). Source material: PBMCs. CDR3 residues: CSSSVGGTGGQPQHF. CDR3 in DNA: TGTTCCAGCAGCGTGGGTGGGACCGGGGGGCAGCCCCAGCATTTT. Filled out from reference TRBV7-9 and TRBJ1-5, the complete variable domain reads DTGVSQNPRHKITKRGQNVTFRCDPISEHNRLYWYRQTLGQGPEFLTYFQNEAQLEKSRLLSDRFSAERPKGSFSTLEIQRTEQGDSAMYLCSSSVGGTGGQPQHFGDGTRLSIL.